This T cell receptor beta chain stems from a study of blood T cell repertoires in COVID-19. Across the whole study: Samples taken during acute and convalescent COVID-19 were collected in the United States, Italy and Spain.

The CDR3 has 14 amino acids. The V gene's germline CDR1 is SGHVS and CDR2 FQNEAQ. Trimming removed 2 bases at V and 7 bases at J, with 12 bases between. Assay used: immunoSEQ multiplex PCR; TCRdb lists only in-frame clones, some missing. The sample comprises fewer than 350,000 clones, almost 90% of which are singletons, and over 0.9% rests with the top ten. In terms of age and location, participants ranged from about 18 to 89 years and lived in about two dozen US areas. Cohort allocation depended upon clinical history that participants reported. People in the exposed group encountered a COVID-19 case within 2 weeks before entering the study.

The source material was PBMCs or T cells enriched from blood (not recorded which). This receptor was identified in a woman in her thirties who had been exposed to COVID-19. J is TRBJ1-5 and V is TRBV7-8; weak D call: TRBD1 (6 bases). Here the CDR3 reads CASSLSDRIQPQHF. DNA for the CDR3: TGTGCCAGCAGCTTAAGTGACAGGATACAGCCCCAGCATTTT. Combining the CDR3 with reference TRBV7-8 and TRBJ1-5 gives the whole variable domain GAGVSQSPRYKVAKRGQDVALRCDPISGHVSLFWYQQALGQGPEFLTYFQNEAQLDKSGLPSDRFFAERPEGSVSTLKIQRTQQEDSAVYLCASSLSDRIQPQHFGDGTRLSIL.